These 9 T cell receptor beta chains originate from one sample sequenced in a study of shared clonotypes between healthy human individuals. The method was immunoSEQ multiplex PCR; TCRdb's version includes in-frame clones alone and lacks a portion of them. The sample lists millions of clones, less than 95% seen once, with around 1.1% in the top ten. CD45RO-negative, CCR7-selected cells formed the naive CD8 fraction, which excluded terminally differentiated effector memory CD45RA+ cells. The sample was naive CD8+ T cells sorted from blood. The receptors come from a man in his late teens or twenties in good health.

The J gene is TRBJ2-1, the V gene TRBV6-6; maybe TRBD2 (6 bases). Trimming took 6 bases from V and 8 from J, leaving 11 bases between them. Germline CDR1 reads MNHNY; CDR2 reads SVGAGI (reference sequence). The CDR3 has 12 amino acids. CDR3 bases: TGTGCCAGCAGCGGGGACTTTCATGAGCAGTTCTTC. Residues: CASSGDFHEQFF.

The chain recombines TRBV25-1 with TRBJ1-5, with a possible D match to TRBD1 (5 bases). Germline V gene lookup returns CDR1 MGHDK and CDR2 SYGVNS. Trimming cost V 6 bases and J 0 bases, with 9 bases left between them. The CDR3 sequence is 14 residues long. The CDR3 reads CASSDSYSNQPQHF. In nucleotides, the CDR3 is TGTGCCAGCAGCGACAGTTATAGCAATCAGCCCCAGCATTTT.

Of note for this clone: This CDR3 is also generated by other DNA sequences in the sample. This chain uses TRBV7-9 with TRBJ1-2; weak D call: TRBD1 (5 bases). Trimming shortened V by 3 bases and J by 2 bases, and 7 bases separated the two germline ends. Germline CDR1 reads SEHNR; CDR2 reads FQNEAQ (reference sequence). The CDR3 length is 13 residues. The CDR3 region has the DNA TGTGCCAGCAGCTTGGGGACCAACTATGGCTACACCTTC. Translating it yields CASSLGTNYGYTF. The full variable domain, its missing parts supplied by reference TRBV7-9 and TRBJ1-2, is DTGVSQNPRHKITKRGQNVTFRCDPISEHNRLYWYRQTLGQGPEFLTYFQNEAQLEKSRLLSDRFSAERPKGSFSTLEIQRTEQGDSAMYLCASSLGTNYGYTFGSGTRLTVV.

The chain uses TRBV7-2 and TRBJ2-2; tentative D call: TRBD2 (5 bases). The CDR3 loop spans 13 amino acids. Trimming removed 0 bases from V and 10 bases from J, with 9 bases in between. CDR1 and CDR2 from the germline V gene are SGHTA and FQGNSA. CDR3 nucleotide sequence: TGTGCCAGCAGCTTAGCGCGAGGGTCGGAGCTGTTTTTT. Translation: CASSLARGSELFF.

This chain connects TRBV11-2 to TRBJ2-5, with 7 nucleotides matching TRBD1. The germline CDR1 and CDR2 sequences are SGHAT and FQNNGV. V trimming: 4 bases; J trimming: 3 bases; junction bases outside the gene matches: 14. CDR3 length: 17 residues. The CDR3 here is CASSSRGSDGLEETQYF. CDR3 in DNA: TGTGCCAGCAGCTCCAGGGGGAGTGATGGATTGGAAGAGACCCAGTACTTC.

The chain is built from TRBV4-3 and TRBJ2-7; weak D call: TRBD2 (6 bases). There are 14 residues in the CDR3. Germline V lookup: CDR1 LGHNA, CDR2 YSLEER. Trimming removed 6 bases from V and 1 base from J, with 13 bases in between. The CDR3 spells CASREGLRSYEQYF. CDR3 DNA: TGCGCCAGCAGGGAGGGGCTTCGATCCTACGAGCAGTACTTC.

This rearrangement joins TRBV19 to TRBJ2-5; 10 positions match TRBD2. CDR1 is LNHDA and CDR2 is SQIVND in the germline V gene (reference sequence). The CDR3 extends over 17 amino acids. Trimming removed 3 bases from V and 5 bases from J; junction bases left unmatched: 12. The CDR3 loop is CASSISSSGRGEETQYF. The CDR3 DNA sequence: TGTGCCAGTAGTATTTCTTCTAGCGGGAGAGGGGAGGAGACCCAGTACTTC.

This CDR3 is CASSWGTGGATIYEQYF. As DNA, the CDR3 is TGTGCCAGCAGTTGGGGGACAGGGGGCGCAACCATCTACGAGCAGTACTTC. The V gene is TRBV27, the J gene TRBJ2-7, with 12 positions matching TRBD1. The CDR3 is 17 residues long. The germline V gene has CDR1 MNHEY and CDR2 SMNVEV (reference sequence). V was pared by 4 bases and J by 3 bases, with 10 bases of the junction left unmatched.

CDR3 loop: CASSLVAGTGELFF. CDR3 DNA sequence: TGTGCCAGCAGTTTAGTAGCTGGCACCGGGGAGCTGTTTTTT. The chain employs TRBV27 and TRBJ2-2; D uncertain. V was clipped by 2 bases and J by 4 bases, with 8 bases between them. There are 14 residues in the CDR3. CDR1 is MNHEY and CDR2 is SMNVEV in the germline V gene (reference sequence).